This T cell receptor (beta chain) derives from a study of blood T cell repertoires in COVID-19. The data were produced by immunoSEQ multiplex PCR, yet TCRdb's version contains in-frame clones alone and is incomplete. The sample lists around 300,000 clones, 75% to 90% occurring once. The germline CDR1 and CDR2 sequences are SGHVS and FQNEAQ. This CDR3 has 18 amino acids. J gave up 9 bases and V 5 bases, and 19 bases lay outside the gene matches. This chain links TRBV7-8 with TRBJ2-3; 11 nucleotides match TRBD2. The source is a woman aged 18-30 years who had recovered from COVID-19. Source material: PBMCs or T cells enriched from blood (not recorded which). The CDR3 nucleotides read TGTGCCAGCAGCACGATACGAACTAGCGGGGGAGCCGCTTGGACGCAGTATTTT. Translation gives CASSTIRTSGGAAWTQYF.